This T cell receptor (beta chain) was recorded in a study of vaccination and CD4 T cells after COVID-19. This clonotype came up a few times. Its antigen is undetermined. Cultured CD4+ T cells had their DNA profiled by the Oncomine TCR Beta short-read assay. Each CDR3 protein is one row after TCRdb ran MiXCR on the PCR reads. The table includes more than 15,000 distinct CDR3 sequences, around 45% detected once. Sample treatment: roughly 11-day PBMC culture with coronavirus spike peptide pools or control peptides (ViraFEST assay). Germline CDR1 MDHEN, CDR2 SYDVKM. This CDR3 spans 15 amino acids. After removal of 6 bases from V and 9 bases from J, the junction contained 10 bases not matched to a gene.

The rearrangement links TRBV28 to TRBJ1-6; 8 bases agree with TRBD1. Specimen: CD4+ T cells from blood, cultured in vitro. This TCR derives from a human donor who had recovered from COVID-19. The CDR3 DNA sequence: TGTGCCAGCAGGCGGACAGGGACGGGGCGTTCACCCCTCCACTTT. Its translation: CASRRTGTGRSPLHF.